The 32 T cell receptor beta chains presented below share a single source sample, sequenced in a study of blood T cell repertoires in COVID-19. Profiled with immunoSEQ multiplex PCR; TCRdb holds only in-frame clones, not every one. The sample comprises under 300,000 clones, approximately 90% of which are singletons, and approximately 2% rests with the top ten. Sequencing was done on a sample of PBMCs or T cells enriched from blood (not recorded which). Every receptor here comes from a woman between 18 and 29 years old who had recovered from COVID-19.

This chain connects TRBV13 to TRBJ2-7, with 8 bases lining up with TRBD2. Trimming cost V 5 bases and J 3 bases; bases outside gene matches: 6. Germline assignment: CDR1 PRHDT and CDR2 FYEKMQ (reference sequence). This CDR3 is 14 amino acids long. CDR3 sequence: CASSGTGGHYEQYF. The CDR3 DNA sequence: TGTGCCAGCAGCGGGACGGGAGGGCACTACGAGCAGTACTTC.

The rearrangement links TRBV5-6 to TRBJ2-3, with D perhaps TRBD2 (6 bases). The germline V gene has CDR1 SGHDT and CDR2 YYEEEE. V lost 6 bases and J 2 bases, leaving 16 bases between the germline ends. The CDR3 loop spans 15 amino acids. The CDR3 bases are TGTGCCAGCAACCGTTGGGACTTCAACACAGATACGCAGTATTTT. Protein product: CASNRWDFNTDTQYF.

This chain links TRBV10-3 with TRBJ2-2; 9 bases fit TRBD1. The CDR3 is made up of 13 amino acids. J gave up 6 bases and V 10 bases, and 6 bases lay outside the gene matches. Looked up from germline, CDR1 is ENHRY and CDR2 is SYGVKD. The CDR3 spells CATAGTGSGELFF. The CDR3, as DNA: TGTGCCACGGCCGGGACAGGGTCCGGGGAGCTGTTTTTT.

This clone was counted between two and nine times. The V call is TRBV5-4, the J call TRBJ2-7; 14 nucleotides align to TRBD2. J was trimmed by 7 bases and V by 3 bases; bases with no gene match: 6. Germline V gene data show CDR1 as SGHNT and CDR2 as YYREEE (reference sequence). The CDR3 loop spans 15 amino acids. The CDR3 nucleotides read TGTGCCAGCAGCTCCGGGACTAGCGGGAGAACGGAGCAGTACTTC. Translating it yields CASSSGTSGRTEQYF.

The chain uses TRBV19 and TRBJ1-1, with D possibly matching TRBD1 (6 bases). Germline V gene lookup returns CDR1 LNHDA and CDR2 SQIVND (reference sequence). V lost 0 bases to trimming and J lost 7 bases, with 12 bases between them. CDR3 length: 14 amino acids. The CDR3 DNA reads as TGTGCCAGTAGTATAGATTGGGGGGGCGATGAAGCTTTCTTT. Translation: CASSIDWGGDEAFF.

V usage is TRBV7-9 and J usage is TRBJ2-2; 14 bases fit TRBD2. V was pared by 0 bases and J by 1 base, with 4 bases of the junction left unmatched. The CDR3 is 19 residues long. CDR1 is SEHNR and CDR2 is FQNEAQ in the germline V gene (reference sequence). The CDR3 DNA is TGTGCCAGCAGCTTAGCCAGGGGACTAGCGGGGGTGAACACCGGGGAGCTGTTTTTT. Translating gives CASSLARGLAGVNTGELFF.

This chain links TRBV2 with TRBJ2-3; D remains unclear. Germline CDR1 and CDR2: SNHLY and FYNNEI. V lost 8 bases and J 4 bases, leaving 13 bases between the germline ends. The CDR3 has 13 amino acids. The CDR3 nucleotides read TGTGCCAGCCTGAGAGAAGTCGCAGATACGCAGTATTTT. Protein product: CASLREVADTQYF. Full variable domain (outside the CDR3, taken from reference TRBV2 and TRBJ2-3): EPEVTQTPSHQVTQMGQEVILRCVPISNHLYFYWYRQILGQKVEFLVSFYNNEISEKSEIFDDQFSVERPDGSNFTLKIRSTKLEDSAMYFCASLREVADTQYFGPGTRLTVL.

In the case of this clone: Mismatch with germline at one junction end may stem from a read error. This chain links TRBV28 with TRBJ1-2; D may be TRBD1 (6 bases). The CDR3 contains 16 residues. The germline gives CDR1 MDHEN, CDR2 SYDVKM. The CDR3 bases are TGTGCCAGCAGTCCTCCCGACCGGGCAGGGGAGATTGGTGGACCCTTC. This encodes CASSPPDRAGEIGGPF.

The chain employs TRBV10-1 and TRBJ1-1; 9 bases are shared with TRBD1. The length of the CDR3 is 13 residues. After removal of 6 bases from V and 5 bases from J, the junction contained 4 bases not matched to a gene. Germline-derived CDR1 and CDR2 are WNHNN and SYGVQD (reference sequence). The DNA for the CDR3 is TGCGCCAGCAGACAGGGGGCCGGGACTGAAGCTTTCTTT. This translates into CASRQGAGTEAFF.

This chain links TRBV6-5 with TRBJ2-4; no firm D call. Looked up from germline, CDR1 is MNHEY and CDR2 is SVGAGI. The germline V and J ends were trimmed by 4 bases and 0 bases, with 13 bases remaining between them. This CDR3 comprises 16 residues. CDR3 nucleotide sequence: TGTGCCAGCAGTTCTATCCGAACGCTAGCCAAAAACATTCAGTACTTC. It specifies CASSSIRTLAKNIQYF.

CDR3 DNA sequence: TGTGCCAGCTCACCATCTCTAGGGGAGAACACTGAAGCTTTCTTT. Translating gives CASSPSLGENTEAFF. This sequence joins TRBV18 and TRBJ1-1; perhaps TRBD1 as D (5 bases). With 2 bases removed from V and 1 base from J, the gap between germline ends came to 11 bases. The CDR3 has 15 amino acids. Germline V gene sequence: CDR1 KGHSH, CDR2 LQKENI.

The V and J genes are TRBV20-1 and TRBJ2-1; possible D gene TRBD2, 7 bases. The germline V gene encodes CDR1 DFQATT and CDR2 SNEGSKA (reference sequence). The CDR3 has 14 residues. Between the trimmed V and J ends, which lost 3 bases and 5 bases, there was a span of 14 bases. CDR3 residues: CSASQVGGHNEQFF. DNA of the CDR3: TGCAGTGCTAGTCAGGTCGGGGGGCACAATGAGCAGTTCTTC.

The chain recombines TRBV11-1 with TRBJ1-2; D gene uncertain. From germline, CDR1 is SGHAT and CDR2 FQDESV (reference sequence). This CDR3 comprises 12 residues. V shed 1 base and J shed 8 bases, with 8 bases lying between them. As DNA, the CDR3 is TGTGCCAGCAGCTTAGGTACTTTCGGCTACACCTTC. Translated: CASSLGTFGYTF.

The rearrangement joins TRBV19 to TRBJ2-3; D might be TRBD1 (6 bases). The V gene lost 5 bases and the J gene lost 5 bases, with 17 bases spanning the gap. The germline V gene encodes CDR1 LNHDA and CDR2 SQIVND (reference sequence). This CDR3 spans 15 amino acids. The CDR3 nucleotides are TGTGCCAGTAGTGCTGATACAGGGTTGGGAGATACGCAGTATTTT. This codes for CASSADTGLGDTQYF.

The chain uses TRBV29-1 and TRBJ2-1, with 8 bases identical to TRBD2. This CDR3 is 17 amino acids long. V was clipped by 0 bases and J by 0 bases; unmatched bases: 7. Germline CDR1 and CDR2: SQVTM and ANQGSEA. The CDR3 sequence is CSVEESGRPSSYNEQFF. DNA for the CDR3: TGCAGCGTTGAAGAGAGCGGGAGACCTTCCTCCTACAATGAGCAGTTCTTC.

The CDR3 sequence is CASSLGAGRNTEAFF. Written as DNA, the CDR3 is TGCGCCAGCAGCTTGGGGGCAGGGCGGAACACTGAAGCTTTCTTT. The rearrangement uses TRBV5-1 and TRBJ1-1, with a tentative D call TRBD1 (5 bases). Germline V gene data show CDR1 as SGHRS and CDR2 as YFSETQ. CDR3 size: 15 residues. V dropped 0 bases and J dropped 1 base, with 10 bases sitting between them.

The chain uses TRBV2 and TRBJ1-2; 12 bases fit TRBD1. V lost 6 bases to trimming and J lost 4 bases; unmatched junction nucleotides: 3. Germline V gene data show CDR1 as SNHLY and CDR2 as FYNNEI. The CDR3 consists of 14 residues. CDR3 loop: CASRGQGALYGYTF. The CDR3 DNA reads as TGTGCCAGCAGGGGACAGGGGGCACTCTATGGCTACACCTTC.

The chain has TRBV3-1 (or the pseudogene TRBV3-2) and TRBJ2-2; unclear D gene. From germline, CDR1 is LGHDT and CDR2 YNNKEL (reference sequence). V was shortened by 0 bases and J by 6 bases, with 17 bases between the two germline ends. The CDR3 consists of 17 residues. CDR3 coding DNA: TGTGCCAGCAGCCAAGATGCTGTGCCAGGTTGGGCCGGGGAGCTGTTTTTT. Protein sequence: CASSQDAVPGWAGELFF.

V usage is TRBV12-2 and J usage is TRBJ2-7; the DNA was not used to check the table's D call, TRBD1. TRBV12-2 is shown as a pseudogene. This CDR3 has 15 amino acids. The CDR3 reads CASRLGPGQPYEQYF. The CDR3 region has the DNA TGTGCAAGTCGCTTAGGGCCGGGACAGCCTTACGAGCAGTACTTC.

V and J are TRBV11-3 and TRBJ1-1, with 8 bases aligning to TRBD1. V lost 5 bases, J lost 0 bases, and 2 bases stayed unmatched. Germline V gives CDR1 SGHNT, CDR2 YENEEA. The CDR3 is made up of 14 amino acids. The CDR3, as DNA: TGTGCCAGCAGCCGGACAGGGATGAACACTGAAGCTTTCTTT. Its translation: CASSRTGMNTEAFF. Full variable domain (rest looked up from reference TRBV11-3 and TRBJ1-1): EAGVVQSPRYKIIEKKQPVAFWCNPISGHNTLYWYLQNLGQGPELLIRYENEEAVDDSQLPKDRFSAERLKGVDSTLKIQPAELGDSAVYLCASSRTGMNTEAFFGQGTRLTVV.

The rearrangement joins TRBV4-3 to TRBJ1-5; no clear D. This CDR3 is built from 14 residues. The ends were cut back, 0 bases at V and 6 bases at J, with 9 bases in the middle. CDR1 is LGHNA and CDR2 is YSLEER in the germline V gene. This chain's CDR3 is CASSQDGVGQPQHF. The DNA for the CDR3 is TGCGCCAGCAGCCAAGACGGGGTGGGTCAGCCCCAGCATTTT.

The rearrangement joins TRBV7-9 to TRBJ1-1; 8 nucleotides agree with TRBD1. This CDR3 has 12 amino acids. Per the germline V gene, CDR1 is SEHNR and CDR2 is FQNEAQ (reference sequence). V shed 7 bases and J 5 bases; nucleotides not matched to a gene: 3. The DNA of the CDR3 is TGTGCCAGCACCCGGACAGGGACTGAAGCTTTCTTT. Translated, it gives CASTRTGTEAFF.

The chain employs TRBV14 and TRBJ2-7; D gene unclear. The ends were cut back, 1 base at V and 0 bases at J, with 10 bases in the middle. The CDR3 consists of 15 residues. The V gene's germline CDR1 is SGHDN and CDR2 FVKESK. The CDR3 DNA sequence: TGTGCCAGCAGCCAAGGAGCGAGGAGCTCCTACGAGCAGTACTTC. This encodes CASSQGARSSYEQYF.

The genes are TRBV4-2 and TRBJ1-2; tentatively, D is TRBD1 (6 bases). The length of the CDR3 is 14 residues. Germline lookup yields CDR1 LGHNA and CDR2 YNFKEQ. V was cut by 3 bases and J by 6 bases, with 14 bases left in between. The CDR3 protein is CASSHPGAGDGYTF. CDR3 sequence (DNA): TGTGCCAGCAGCCATCCTGGGGCAGGGGATGGCTACACCTTC.

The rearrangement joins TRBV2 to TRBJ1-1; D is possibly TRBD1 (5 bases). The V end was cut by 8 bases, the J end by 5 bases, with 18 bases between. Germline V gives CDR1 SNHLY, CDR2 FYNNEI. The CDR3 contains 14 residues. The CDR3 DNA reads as TGTGCCAGCTCCATACTCCAGGGATCTACTGAAGCTTTCTTT. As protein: CASSILQGSTEAFF.

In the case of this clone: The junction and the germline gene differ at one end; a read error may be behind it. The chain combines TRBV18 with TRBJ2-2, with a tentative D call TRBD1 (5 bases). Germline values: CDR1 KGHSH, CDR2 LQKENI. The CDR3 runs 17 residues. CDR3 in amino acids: CASSSPFRTKNTGELFF. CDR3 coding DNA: TGTGCCAGCTCATCACCATTTAGGACAAAGAACACCGGGGAGCTGTTTTTT.

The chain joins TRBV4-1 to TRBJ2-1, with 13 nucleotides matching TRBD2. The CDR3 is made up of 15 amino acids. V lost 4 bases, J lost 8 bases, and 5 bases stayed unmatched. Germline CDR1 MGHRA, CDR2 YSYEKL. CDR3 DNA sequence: TGCGCCAGCAGCCGTACTAGCGGGGGGGCCTATGAGCAGTTCTTC. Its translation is CASSRTSGGAYEQFF.

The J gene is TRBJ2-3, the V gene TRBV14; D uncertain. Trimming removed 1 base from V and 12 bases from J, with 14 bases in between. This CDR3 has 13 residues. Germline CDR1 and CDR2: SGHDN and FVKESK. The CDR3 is CASSQVPSNYQYF. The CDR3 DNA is TGTGCCAGCAGCCAAGTTCCCTCCAACTACCAGTATTTT.

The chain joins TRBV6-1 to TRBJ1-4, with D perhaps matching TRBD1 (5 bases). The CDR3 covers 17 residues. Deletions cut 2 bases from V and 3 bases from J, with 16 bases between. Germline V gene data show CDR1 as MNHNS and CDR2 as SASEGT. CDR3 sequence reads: CASSEFRGTGSNEKLFF. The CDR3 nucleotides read TGTGCCAGCAGTGAATTTCGGGGGACGGGATCTAATGAAAAACTGTTTTTT.

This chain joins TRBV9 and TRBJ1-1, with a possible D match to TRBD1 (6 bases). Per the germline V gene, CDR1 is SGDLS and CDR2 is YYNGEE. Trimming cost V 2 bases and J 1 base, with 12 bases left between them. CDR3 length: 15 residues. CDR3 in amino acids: CASSVGGIANTEAFF. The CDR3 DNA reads TGTGCCAGCAGCGTTGGGGGCATAGCGAACACTGAAGCTTTCTTT.

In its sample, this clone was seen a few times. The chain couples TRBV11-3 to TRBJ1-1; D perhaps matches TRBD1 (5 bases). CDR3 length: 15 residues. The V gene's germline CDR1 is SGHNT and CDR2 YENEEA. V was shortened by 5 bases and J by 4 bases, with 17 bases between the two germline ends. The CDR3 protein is CASSPSRGSGTEAFF. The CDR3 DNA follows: TGTGCCAGCAGCCCCTCTAGGGGATCAGGCACTGAAGCTTTCTTT.

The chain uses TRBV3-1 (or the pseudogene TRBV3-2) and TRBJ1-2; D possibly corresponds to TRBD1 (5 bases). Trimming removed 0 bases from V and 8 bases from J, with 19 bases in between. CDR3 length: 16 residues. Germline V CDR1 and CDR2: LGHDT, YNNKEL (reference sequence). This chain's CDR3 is CASSQEDGHPVVGYTF. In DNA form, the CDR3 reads TGTGCCAGCAGCCAAGAGGATGGACACCCGGTTGTCGGCTACACCTTC.